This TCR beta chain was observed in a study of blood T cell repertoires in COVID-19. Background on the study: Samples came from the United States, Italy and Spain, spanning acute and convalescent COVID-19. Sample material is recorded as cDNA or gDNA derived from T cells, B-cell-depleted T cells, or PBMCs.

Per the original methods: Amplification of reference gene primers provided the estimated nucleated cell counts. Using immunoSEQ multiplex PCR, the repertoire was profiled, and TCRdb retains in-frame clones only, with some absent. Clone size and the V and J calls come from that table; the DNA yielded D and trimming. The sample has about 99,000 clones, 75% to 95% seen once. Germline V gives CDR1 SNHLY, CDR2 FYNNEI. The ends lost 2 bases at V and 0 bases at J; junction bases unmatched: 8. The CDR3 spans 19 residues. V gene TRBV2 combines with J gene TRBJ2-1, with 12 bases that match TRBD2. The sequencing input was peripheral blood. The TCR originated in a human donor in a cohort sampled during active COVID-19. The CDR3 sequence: CASSERLAGVLSSYNEQFF. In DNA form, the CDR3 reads TGTGCCAGCAGTGAAAGACTAGCGGGGGTACTAAGCTCCTACAATGAGCAGTTCTTC.